Included here is one T cell receptor beta chain sequence, with context. This sample is drawn from a study of blood T cell repertoires in COVID-19. As for the study in general: Sources were T cells, B-cell-depleted T cells, or PBMCs; the material itself was cDNA or gDNA.

The CDR3 contains 15 residues. The V gene lost 1 base and the J gene lost 2 bases, with 10 bases spanning the gap. The V gene's germline CDR1 is SGHDN and CDR2 FVKESK. Repertoires were generated with immunoSEQ multiplex PCR, while TCRdb's copy carries only in-frame clones and drops some. Found here are some 130,000 clones, 60% to 80% of them singletons; the top ten hold 1.5% to 2%. This clonotype was sampled from a woman aged 70 to 79 with acute or convalescent COVID-19. The chain employs TRBV14 and TRBJ2-3; tentatively, D is TRBD1 (5 bases). Sequencing was carried out using peripheral blood. CDR3 sequence (DNA): TGTGCCAGCAGCCAAGTGTACAGGAACACAGATACGCAGTATTTT. Protein sequence: CASSQVYRNTDTQYF.